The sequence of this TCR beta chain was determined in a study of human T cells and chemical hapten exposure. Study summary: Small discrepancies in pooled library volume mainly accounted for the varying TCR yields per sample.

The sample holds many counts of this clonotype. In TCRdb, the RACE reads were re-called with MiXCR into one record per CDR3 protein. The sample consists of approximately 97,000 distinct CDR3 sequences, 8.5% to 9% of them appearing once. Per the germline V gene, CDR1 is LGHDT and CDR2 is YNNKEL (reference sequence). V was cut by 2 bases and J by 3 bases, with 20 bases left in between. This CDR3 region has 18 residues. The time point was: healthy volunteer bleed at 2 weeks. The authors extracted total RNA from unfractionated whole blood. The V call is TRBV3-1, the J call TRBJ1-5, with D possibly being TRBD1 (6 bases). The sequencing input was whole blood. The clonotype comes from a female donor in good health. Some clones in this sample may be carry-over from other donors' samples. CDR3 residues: CASSQTGTDRYDNQPQHF. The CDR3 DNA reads TGTGCCAGCAGCCAAACAGGGACGGACAGATATGACAATCAGCCCCAGCATTTT.